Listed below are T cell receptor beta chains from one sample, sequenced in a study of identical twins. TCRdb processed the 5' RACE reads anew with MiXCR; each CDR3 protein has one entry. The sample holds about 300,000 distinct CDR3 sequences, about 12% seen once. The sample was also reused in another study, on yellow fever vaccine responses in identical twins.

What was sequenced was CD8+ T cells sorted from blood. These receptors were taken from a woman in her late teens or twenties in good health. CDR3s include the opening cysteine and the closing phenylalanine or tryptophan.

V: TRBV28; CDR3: CASSFVDIPTHF
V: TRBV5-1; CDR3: CASSYDRNTGELFF
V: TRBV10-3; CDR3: CAISERGAKQETQYF
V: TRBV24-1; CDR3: CATSGLSRGRTDTQYF
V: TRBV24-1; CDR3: CATSRRGTGELFF
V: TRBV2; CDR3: CASTESQFNRLEQYF
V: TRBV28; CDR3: CASSWTSRYNEQFF
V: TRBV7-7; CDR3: CASSFFSGDTQYF
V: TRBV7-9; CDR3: CASSSEGGAAQETQYF
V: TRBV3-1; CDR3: CASSQDLDTTYEQYF
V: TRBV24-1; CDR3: CATSDLSQGNNEQFF
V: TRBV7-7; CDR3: CASSLARMGEQFF
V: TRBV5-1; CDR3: CASSLGRDYYTDTQYF
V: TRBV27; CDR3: CASSLGFNTEAFF
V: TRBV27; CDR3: CASSNVGVGNEQFF
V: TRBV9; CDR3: CASSVDMGNNNEQFF
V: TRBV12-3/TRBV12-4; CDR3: CASSLAPQNTEAFF
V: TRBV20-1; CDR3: CSASPGKGPYEQYF
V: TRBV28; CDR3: CASSLGTPRGQYF
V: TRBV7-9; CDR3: CASGGGYGYNEQFF
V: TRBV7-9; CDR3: CASSLELAEQYF
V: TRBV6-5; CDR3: CASSYPHSGRSTDTQYF
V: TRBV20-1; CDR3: CSARDYQSSYNEQFF
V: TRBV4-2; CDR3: CASSQEDYPSEQETQYF
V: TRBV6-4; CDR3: CASSPSGTSGSNEQFF
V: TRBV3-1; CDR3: CASSQEGAREALYEQYF
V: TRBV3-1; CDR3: CASSQAGGRAYEQYF
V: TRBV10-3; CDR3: CATPGQNGELFF
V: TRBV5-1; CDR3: CASSDDHYTQYF
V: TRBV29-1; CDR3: CSVGLGAGELFF
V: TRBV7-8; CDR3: CASSLPQEGSGANVLTF
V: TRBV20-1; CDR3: CSARGTGGDYNEQFF
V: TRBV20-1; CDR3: CSARLTSGKRLFF
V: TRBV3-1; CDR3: CATSQDPVGNTEAFF
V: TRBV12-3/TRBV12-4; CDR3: CASSFFVRDGMYF
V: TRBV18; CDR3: CASSQPGPVVYEQYF
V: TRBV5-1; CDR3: CASSVTSGGYQETQYF
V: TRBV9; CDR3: CASSVAALPREQFF
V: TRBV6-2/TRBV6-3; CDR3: CASSYPMVDRSSYEQYF
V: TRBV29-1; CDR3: CSVDDGSSYEQYF
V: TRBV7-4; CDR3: CASSATAGGPSYNEQFF
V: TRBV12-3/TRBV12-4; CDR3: CASSFGRAEKLFF
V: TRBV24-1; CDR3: CATSDPRGGSGETQYF
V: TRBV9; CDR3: CASSVVASGGSYNEQFF
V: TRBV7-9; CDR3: CASSARTSGGSDTQYF
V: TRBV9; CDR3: CASERLAFNEQFF
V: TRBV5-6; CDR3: CASSVRVYEQYF
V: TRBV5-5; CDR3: CASSTGLAGYNEQFF
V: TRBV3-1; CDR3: CASSQGRNSPLHF
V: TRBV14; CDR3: CASSHDDSSGGEQFF
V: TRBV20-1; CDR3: CSARDEREGPGELFF
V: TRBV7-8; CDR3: CASSQGLAGGPSEQFF
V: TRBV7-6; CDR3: CASSTTSAGGQFF
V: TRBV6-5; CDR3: CASSSPTRREEKLFF
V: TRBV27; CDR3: CASSLMSANEQYF
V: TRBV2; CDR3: CASSPSRGVNNEQFF
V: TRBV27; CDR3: CASSLPRDNSYNEQFF
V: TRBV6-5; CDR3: CASSSSSGNEQFF
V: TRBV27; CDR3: CASSARDSSYNEQFF